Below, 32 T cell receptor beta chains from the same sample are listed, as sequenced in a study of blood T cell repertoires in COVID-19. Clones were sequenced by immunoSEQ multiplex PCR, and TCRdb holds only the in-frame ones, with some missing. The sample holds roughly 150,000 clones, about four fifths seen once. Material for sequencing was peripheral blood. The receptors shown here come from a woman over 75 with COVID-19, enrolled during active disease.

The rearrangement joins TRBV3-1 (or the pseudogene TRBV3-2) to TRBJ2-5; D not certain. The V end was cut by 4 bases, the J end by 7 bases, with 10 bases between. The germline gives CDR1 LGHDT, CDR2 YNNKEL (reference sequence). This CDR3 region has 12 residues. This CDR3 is CASSPQHGTQYF. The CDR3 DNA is TGTGCCAGCAGCCCCCAACATGGGACCCAGTACTTC.

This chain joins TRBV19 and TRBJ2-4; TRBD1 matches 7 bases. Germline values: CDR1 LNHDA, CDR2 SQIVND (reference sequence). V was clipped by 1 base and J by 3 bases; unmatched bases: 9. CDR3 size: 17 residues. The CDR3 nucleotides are TGTGCCAGTAGTATAGGGACAGGCCGCTTGGGCAAAAACATTCAGTACTTC. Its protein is CASSIGTGRLGKNIQYF.

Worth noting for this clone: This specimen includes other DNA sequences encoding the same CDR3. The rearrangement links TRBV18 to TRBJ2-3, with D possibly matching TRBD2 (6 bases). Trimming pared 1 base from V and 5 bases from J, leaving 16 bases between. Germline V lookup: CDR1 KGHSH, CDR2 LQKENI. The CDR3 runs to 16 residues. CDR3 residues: CASSPRRTNGQDTQYF. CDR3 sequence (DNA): TGTGCCAGCTCACCACGGCGGACTAACGGGCAAGATACGCAGTATTTT.

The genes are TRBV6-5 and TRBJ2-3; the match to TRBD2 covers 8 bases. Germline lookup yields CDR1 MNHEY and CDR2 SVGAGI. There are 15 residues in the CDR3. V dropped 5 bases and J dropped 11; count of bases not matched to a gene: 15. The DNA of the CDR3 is TGTGCCAGCAGTATTGAAGCGGGAGTGGCCGGGGGGCAGTATTTT. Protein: CASSIEAGVAGGQYF.

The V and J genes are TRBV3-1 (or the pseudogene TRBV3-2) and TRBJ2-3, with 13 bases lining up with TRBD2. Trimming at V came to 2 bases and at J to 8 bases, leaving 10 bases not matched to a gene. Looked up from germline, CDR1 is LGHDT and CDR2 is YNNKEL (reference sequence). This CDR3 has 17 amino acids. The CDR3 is CASSQKTSGGTHGTQYF. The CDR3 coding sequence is TGTGCCAGCAGCCAAAAGACTAGCGGGGGGACACATGGTACGCAGTATTTT.

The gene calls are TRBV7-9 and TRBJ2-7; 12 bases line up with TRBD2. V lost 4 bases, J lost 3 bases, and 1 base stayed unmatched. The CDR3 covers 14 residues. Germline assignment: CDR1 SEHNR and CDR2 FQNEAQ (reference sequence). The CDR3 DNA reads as TGTGCCAGCAGCTCACTAGCGGGGGGCTACGAGCAGTACTTC. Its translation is CASSSLAGGYEQYF.

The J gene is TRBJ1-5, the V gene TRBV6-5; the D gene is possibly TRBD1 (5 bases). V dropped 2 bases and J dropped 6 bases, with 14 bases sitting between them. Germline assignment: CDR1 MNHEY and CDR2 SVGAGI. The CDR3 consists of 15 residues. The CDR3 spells CASSYSGGWGQPQHF. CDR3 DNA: TGTGCCAGCAGTTACAGCGGGGGATGGGGTCAGCCCCAGCATTTT.

The CDR3 coding sequence is TGTGCCAGCAGCCTGGGGACAGAACAAAGGCAGTTCTTC. It specifies CASSLGTEQRQFF. The genes are TRBV5-4 and TRBJ2-1; 7 bases are shared with TRBD1. Germline V gene data show CDR1 as SGHNT and CDR2 as YYREEE (reference sequence). The CDR3 sequence is 13 residues long. Trimming removed 4 bases from V and 12 bases from J; junction bases left unmatched: 10.

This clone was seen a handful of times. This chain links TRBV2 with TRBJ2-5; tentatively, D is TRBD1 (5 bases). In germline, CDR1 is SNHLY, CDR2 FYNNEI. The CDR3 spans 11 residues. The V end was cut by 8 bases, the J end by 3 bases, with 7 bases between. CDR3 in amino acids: CASQGEETQYF. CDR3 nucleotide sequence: TGTGCCAGCCAGGGCGAAGAGACCCAGTACTTC. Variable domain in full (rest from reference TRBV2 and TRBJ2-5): EPEVTQTPSHQVTQMGQEVILRCVPISNHLYFYWYRQILGQKVEFLVSFYNNEISEKSEIFDDQFSVERPDGSNFTLKIRSTKLEDSAMYFCASQGEETQYFGPGTRLLVL.

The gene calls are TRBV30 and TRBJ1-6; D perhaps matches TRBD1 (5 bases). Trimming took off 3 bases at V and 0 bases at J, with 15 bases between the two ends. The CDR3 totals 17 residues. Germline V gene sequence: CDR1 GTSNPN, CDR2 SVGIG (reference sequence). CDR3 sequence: CAWSPLGRSSYNSPLHF. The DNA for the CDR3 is TGTGCCTGGAGCCCGCTGGGGCGGAGCTCCTATAATTCACCCCTCCACTTT.

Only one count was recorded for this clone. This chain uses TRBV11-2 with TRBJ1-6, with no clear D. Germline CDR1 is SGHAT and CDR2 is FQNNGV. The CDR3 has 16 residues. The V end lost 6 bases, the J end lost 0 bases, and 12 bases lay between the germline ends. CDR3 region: CASRSYYSSYNSPLHF. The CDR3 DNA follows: TGTGCCAGCAGGTCCTATTATAGCTCCTATAATTCACCCCTCCACTTT.

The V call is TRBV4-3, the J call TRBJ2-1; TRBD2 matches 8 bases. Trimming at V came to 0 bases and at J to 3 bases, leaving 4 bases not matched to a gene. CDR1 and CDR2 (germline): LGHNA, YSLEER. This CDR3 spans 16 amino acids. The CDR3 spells CASSQDGGGLYNEQFF. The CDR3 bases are TGCGCCAGCAGCCAAGACGGCGGGGGGCTCTACAATGAGCAGTTCTTC.

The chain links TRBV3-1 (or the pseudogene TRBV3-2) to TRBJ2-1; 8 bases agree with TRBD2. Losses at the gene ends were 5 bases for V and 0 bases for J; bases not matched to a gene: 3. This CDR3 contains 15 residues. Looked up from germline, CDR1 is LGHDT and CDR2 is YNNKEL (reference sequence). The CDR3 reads CASSALADSYNEQFF. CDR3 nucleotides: TGTGCCAGCAGCGCACTAGCGGACTCCTACAATGAGCAGTTCTTC.

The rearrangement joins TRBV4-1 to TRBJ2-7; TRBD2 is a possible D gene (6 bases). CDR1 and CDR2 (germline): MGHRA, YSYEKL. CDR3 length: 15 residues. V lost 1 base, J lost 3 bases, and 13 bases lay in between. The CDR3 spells CASSQVPGGDYEQYF. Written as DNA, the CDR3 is TGCGCCAGCAGCCAAGTCCCAGGAGGGGACTACGAGCAGTACTTC.

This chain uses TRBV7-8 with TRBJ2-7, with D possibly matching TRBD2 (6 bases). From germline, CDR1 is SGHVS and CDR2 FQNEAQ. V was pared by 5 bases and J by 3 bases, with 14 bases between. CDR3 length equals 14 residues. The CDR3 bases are TGTGCCAGCAGCCGAGATATGCGGGGCTACGAGCAGTACTTC. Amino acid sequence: CASSRDMRGYEQYF.

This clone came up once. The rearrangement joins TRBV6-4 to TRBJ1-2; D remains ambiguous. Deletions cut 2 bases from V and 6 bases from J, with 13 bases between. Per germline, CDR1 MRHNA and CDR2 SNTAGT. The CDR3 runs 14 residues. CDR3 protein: CASSDRDNSNGYTF. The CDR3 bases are TGTGCCAGCAGTGACCGCGACAATTCTAATGGCTACACCTTC.

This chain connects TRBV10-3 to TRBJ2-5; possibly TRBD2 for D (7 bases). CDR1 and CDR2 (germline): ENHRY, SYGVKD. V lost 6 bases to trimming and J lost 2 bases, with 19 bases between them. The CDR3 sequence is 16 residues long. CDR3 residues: CAIRVGGGGGQETQYF. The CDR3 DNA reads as TGTGCCATCAGAGTCGGGGGCGGGGGAGGACAAGAGACCCAGTACTTC.

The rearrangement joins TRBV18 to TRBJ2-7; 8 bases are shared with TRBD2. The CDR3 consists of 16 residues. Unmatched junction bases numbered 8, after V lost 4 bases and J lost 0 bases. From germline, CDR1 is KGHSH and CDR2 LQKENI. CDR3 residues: CASSLSGAGASYEQYF. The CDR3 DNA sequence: TGTGCCAGCTCACTGTCTGGAGCGGGGGCCTCCTACGAGCAGTACTTC.

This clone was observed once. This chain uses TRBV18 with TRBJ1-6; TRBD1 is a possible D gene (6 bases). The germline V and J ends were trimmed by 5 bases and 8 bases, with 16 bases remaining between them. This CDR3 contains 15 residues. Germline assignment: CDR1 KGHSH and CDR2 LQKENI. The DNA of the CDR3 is TGTGCCAGCTCATTCGGACGGGGACATGATTCACCCCTCCACTTT. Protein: CASSFGRGHDSPLHF.

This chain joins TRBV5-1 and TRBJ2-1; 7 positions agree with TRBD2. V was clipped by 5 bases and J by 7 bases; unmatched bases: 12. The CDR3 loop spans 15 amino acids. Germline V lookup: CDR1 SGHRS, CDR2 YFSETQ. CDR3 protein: CASRPGLDSGNEQFF. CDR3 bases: TGCGCCAGCAGGCCCGGACTAGATTCAGGGAATGAGCAGTTCTTC.

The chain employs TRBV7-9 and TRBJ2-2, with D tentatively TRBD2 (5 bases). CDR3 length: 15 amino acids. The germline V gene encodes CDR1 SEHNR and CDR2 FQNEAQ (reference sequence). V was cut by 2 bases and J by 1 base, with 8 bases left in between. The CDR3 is CASSLKGVNTGELFF. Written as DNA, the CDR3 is TGTGCCAGCAGCTTAAAGGGAGTGAACACCGGGGAGCTGTTTTTT.

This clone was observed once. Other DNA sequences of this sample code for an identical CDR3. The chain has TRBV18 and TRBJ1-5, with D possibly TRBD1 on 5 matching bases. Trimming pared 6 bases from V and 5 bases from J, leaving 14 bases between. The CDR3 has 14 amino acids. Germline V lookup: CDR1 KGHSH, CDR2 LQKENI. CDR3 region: CASSPLGGDQPQHF. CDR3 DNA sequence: TGTGCCAGCTCTCCTCTCGGGGGGGATCAGCCCCAGCATTTT.

DNA for the CDR3: TGCGCCAGCAGCAGGGACAGGGGGCCTAGCGGGAGGGCCTACGAGCAGTACTTC. As protein: CASSRDRGPSGRAYEQYF. This chain joins TRBV5-1 and TRBJ2-7; D possibly matches TRBD1 or TRBD2 (12 bases each). The germline V gene has CDR1 SGHRS and CDR2 YFSETQ. This CDR3 spans 18 amino acids. Between the trimmed V and J ends, which lost 4 bases and 2 bases, there was a span of 25 bases. The entire variable domain, with the rest obtained from reference TRBV5-1 and TRBJ2-7, is as follows: KAGVTQTPRYLIKTRGQQVTLSCSPISGHRSVSWYQQTPGQGLQFLFEYFSETQRNKGNFPGRFSGRQFSNSRSEMNVSTLELGDSALYLCASSRDRGPSGRAYEQYFGPGTRLTVT.

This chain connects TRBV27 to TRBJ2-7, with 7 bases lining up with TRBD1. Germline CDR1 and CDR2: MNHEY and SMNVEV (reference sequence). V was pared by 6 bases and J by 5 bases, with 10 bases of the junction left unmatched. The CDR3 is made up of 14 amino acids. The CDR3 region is CASRDRFAGDEQYF. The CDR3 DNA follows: TGTGCCAGCAGGGACAGGTTTGCGGGCGACGAGCAGTACTTC.

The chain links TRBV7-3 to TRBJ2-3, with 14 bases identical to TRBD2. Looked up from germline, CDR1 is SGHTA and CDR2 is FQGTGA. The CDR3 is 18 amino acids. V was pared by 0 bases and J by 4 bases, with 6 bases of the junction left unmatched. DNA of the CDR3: TGTGCCAGCAGCTTAACCGGGACTAGCGGGAGTATTGCAGATACGCAGTATTTT. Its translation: CASSLTGTSGSIADTQYF. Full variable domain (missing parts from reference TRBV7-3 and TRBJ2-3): GAGVSQTPSNKVTEKGKYVELRCDPISGHTALYWYRQSLGQGPEFLIYFQGTGAADDSGLPNDRFFAVRPEGSVSTLKIQRTERGDSAVYLCASSLTGTSGSIADTQYFGPGTRLTVL.

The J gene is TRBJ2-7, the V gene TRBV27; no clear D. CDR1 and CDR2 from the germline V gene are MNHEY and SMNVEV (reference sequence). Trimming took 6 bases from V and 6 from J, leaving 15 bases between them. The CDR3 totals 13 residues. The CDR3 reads CASSSTSWSEQYF. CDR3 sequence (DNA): TGTGCCAGCAGCTCTACTTCCTGGTCCGAGCAGTACTTC.

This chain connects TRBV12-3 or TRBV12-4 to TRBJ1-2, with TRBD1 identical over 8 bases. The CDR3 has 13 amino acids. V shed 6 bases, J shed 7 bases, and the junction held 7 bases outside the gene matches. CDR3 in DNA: TGTGCCAGCAGATCCGCAGGGGGCGGTGGCTACACCTTC. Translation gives CASRSAGGGGYTF.

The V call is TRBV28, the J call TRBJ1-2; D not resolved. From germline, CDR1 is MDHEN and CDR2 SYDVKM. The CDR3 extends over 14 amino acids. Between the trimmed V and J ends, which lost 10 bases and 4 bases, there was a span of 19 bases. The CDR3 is CATLREVNAYGYTF. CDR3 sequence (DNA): TGTGCCACCCTGCGGGAGGTCAACGCCTATGGCTACACCTTC.

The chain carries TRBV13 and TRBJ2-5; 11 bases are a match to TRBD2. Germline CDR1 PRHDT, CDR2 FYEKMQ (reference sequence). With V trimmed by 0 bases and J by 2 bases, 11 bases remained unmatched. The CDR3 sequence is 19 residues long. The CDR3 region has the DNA TGTGCCAGCAGCTTAGGCCGTGCTAGCGGGGGGAAGATTCAAGAGACCCAGTACTTC. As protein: CASSLGRASGGKIQETQYF.

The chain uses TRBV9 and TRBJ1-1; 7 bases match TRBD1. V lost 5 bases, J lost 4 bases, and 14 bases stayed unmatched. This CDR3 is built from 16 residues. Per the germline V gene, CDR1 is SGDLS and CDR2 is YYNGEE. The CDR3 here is CASRRGAGGLGTEAFF. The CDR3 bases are TGTGCCAGCAGAAGAGGGGCAGGGGGATTGGGCACTGAAGCTTTCTTT.

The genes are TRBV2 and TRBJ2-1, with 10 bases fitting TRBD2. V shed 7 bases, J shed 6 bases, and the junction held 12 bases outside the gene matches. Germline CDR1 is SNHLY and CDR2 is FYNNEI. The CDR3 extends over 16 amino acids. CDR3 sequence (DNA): TGTGCCAGCACTATAGGAAGCGGGGGGGCCAGCAATGAGCAGTTCTTC. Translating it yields CASTIGSGGASNEQFF.

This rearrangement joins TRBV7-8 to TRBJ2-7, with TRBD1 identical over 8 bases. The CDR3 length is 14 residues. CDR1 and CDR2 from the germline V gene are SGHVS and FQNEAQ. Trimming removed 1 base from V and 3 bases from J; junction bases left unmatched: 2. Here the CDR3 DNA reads TGTGCCAGCAGCTTAGGGACAGGGTTCTACGAGCAGTACTTC. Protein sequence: CASSLGTGFYEQYF.